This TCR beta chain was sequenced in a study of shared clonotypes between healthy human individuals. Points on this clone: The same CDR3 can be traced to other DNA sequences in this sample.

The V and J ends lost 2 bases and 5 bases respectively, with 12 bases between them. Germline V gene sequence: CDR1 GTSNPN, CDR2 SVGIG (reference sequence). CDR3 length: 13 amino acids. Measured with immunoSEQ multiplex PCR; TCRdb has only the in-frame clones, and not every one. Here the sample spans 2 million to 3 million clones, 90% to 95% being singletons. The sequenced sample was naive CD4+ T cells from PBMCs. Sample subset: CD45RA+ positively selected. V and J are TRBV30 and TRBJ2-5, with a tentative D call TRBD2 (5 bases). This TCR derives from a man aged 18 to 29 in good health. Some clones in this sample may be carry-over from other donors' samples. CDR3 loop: CAWSPGLGETQYF. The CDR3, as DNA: TGTGCCTGGAGTCCGGGGTTGGGGGAGACCCAGTACTTC.